This T cell receptor beta chain was recovered during a study of blood T cell repertoires in COVID-19. Study summary: Material from acute and convalescent COVID-19 was sourced from the United States, Italy and Spain. Nucleic acid was either cDNA or gDNA, and it came from T cells, B-cell-depleted T cells, or PBMCs.

Germline CDR1 is KGHSH and CDR2 is LQKENI. The CDR3 covers 18 residues. V shed 4 bases, J shed 0 bases, and the junction held 11 bases outside the gene matches. As processed by the authors: Researchers report that nucleated cell counts were estimated from reference gene primer amplification. Here immunoSEQ multiplex PCR was the method, and the copy in TCRdb shows in-frame clones only, minus some. The DNA was the basis for D and trimming; V, J and clone size are from that table. Seen here are some 42,000 clones, approximately 86% observed once, and the top ten hold 5.4%. This chain connects TRBV18 to TRBJ2-1, with 8 bases matching TRBD2. The material sequenced was peripheral blood. The clonotype comes from a man in his fifties or sixties with active COVID-19. This chain's CDR3 is CASSLGGQLAVSYNEQFF. CDR3 DNA sequence: TGTGCCAGCTCACTAGGAGGGCAACTAGCGGTCTCCTACAATGAGCAGTTCTTC.